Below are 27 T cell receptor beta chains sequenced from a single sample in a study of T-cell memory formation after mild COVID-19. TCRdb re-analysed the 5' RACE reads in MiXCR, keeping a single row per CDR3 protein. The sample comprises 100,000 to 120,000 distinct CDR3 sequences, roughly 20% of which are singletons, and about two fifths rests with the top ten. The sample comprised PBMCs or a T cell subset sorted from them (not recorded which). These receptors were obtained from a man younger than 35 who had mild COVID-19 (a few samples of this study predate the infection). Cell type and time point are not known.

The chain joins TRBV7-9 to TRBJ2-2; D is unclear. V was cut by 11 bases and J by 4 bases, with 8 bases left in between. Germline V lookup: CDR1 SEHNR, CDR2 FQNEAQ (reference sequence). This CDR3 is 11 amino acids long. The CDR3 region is CAPRGTGELFF. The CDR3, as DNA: TGTGCCCCCCGTGGCACCGGGGAGCTGTTTTTT.

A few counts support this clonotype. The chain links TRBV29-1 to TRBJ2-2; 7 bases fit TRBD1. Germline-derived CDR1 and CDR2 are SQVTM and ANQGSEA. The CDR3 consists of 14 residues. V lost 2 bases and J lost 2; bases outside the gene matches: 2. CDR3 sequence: CSVEKGANTGELFF. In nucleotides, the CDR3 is TGCAGCGTTGAAAAGGGGGCAAACACCGGGGAGCTGTTTTTT.

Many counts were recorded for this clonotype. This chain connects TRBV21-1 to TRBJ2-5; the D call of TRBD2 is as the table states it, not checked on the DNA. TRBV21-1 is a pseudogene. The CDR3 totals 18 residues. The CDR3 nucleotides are TGTGCCAGCAGCAAAGTTGGGCTAGCGGACCTGTACCAAGAGACCCAGTACTTC. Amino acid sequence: CASSKVGLADLYQETQYF.

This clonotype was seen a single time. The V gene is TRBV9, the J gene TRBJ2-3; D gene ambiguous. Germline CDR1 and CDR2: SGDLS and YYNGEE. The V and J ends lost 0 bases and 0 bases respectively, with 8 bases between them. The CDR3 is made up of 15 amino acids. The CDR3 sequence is CASSVGVTSTDTQYF. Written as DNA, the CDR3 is TGTGCCAGCAGCGTAGGGGTGACGAGCACAGATACGCAGTATTTT. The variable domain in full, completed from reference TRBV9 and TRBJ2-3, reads DSGVTQTPKHLITATGQRVTLRCSPRSGDLSVYWYQQSLDQGLQFLIQYYNGEERAKGNILERFSAQQFPDLHSELNLSSLELGDSALYFCASSVGVTSTDTQYFGPGTRLTVL.

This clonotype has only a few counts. The CDR3 DNA sequence: TGTGCCGTAGGTTTAAGCACAGATACGCAGTATTTT. Translation: CAVGLSTDTQYF. The chain has TRBV3-1 and TRBJ2-3; D is uncertain. The V gene lost 11 bases and the J gene lost 0 bases, with 9 bases spanning the gap. The CDR3 covers 12 residues. The germline V gene encodes CDR1 LGHDT and CDR2 YNNKEL (reference sequence).

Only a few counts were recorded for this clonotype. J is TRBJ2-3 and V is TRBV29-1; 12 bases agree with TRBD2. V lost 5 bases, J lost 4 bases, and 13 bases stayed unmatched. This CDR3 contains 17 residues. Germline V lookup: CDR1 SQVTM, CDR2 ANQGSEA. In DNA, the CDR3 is TGCAGCGTTAGGTTGCCTAGCGGGGGGGCGCTCCCAGATACGCAGTATTTT. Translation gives CSVRLPSGGALPDTQYF.

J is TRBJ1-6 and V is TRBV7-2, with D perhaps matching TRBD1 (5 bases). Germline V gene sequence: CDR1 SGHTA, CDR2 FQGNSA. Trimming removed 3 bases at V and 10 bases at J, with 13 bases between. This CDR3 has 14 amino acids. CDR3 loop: CASSFGGSGSPLHF. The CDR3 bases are TGTGCCAGCAGCTTTGGGGGTTCTGGCTCACCCCTCCACTTT.

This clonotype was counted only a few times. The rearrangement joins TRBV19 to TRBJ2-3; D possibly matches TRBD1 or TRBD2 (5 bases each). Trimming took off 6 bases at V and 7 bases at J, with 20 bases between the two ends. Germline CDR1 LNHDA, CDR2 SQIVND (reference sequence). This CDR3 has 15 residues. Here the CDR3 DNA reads TGTGCCAGTAGGGTTGAGTCACGGGGCCTATATACGCAGTATTTT. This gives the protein CASRVESRGLYTQYF.

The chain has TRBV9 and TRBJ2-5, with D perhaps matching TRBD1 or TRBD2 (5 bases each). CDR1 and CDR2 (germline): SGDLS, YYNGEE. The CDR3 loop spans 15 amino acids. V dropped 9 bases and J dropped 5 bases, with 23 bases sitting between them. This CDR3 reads CANAFSALRAETQYF. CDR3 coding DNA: TGTGCCAACGCCTTTAGCGCCCTCAGGGCGGAGACCCAGTACTTC. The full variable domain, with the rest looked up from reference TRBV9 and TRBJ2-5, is DSGVTQTPKHLITATGQRVTLRCSPRSGDLSVYWYQQSLDQGLQFLIQYYNGEERAKGNILERFSAQQFPDLHSELNLSSLELGDSALYFCANAFSALRAETQYFGPGTRLLVL.

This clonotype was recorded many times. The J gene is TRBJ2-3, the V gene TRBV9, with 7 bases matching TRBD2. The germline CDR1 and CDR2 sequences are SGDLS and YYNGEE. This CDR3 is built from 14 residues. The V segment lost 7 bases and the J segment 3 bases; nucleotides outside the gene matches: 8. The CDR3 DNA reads TGTGCCAGCTCCGAGGGCGGGGGTACAGATACGCAGTATTTT. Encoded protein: CASSEGGGTDTQYF.

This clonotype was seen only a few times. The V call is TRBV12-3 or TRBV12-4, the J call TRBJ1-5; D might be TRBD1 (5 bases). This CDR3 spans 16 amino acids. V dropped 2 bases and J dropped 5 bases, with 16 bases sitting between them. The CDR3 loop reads CASSLTPPGAHQPQHF. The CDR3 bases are TGTGCCAGCAGTTTAACCCCGCCCGGGGCGCATCAGCCCCAGCATTTT.

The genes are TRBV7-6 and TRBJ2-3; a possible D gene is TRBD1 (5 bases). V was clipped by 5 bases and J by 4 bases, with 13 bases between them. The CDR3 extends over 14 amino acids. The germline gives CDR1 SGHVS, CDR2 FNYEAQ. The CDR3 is CASSRTSAPDTQYF. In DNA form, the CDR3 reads TGTGCCAGCAGCCGGACATCGGCCCCAGATACGCAGTATTTT.

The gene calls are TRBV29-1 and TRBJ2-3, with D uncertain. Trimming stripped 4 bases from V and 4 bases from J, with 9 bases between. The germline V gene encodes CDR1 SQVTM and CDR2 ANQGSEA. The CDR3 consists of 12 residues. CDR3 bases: TGCAGCGTTGTGGGCCGGCCAGATACGCAGTATTTT. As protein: CSVVGRPDTQYF.

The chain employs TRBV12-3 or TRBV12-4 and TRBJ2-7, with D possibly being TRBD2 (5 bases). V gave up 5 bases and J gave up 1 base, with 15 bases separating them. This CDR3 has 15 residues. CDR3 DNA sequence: TGTGCCAGCAGTCCCTTAGAGGGCAGATCCTACGAGCAGTACTTC. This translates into CASSPLEGRSYEQYF.

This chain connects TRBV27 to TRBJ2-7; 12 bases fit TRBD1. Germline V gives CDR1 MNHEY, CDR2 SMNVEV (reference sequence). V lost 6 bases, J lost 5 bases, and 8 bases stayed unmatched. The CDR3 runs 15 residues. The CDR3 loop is CASRIAGTGGNEQYF. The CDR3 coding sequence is TGTGCCAGCAGGATCGCCGGGACAGGGGGCAACGAGCAGTACTTC.

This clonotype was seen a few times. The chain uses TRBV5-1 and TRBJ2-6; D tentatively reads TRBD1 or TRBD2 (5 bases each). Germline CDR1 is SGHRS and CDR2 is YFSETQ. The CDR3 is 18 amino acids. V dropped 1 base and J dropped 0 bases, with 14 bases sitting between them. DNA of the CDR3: TGCGCCAGCAGCTTGACCGGGACCGTTGTCTCTGGGGCCAACGTCCTGACTTTC. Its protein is CASSLTGTVVSGANVLTF.

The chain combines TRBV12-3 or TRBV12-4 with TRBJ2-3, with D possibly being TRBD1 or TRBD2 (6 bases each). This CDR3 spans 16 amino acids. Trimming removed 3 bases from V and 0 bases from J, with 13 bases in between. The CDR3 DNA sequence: TGTGCCAGCAGTTTGTATTCGGGGGCAAGCACAGATACGCAGTATTTT. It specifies CASSLYSGASTDTQYF.

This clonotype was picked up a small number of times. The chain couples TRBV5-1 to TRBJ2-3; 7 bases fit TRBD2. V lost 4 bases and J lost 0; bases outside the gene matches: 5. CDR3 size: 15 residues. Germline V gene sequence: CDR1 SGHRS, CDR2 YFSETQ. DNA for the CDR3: TGCGCCAGCAGCGCGGGGGACTATAGCACAGATACGCAGTATTTT. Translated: CASSAGDYSTDTQYF.

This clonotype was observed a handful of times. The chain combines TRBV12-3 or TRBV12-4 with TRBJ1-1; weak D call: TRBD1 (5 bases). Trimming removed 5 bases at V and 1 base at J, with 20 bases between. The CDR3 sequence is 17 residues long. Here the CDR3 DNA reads TGTGCCAGCAGTGCGCTCCGGGACTACAAGGAGAACACTGAAGCTTTCTTT. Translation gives CASSALRDYKENTEAFF.

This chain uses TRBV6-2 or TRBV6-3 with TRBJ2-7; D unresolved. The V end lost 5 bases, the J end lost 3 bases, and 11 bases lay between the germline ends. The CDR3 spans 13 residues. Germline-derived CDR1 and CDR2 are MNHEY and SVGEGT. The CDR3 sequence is CASSHESRYEQYF. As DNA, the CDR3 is TGTGCCAGCAGTCACGAGTCCCGCTACGAGCAGTACTTC.

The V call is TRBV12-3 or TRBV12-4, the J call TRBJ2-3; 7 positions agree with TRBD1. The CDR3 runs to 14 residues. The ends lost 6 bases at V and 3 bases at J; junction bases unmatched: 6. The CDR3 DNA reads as TGTGCCAGCAGCCAAGTGGACAGGACAGATACGCAGTATTTT. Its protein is CASSQVDRTDTQYF.

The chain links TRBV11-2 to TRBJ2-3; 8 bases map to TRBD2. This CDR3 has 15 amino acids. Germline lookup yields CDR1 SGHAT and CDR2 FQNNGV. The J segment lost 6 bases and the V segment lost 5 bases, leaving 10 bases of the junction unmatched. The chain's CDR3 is CASSVNPGGLDTQYF. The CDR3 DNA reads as TGTGCCAGCAGCGTAAATCCGGGGGGGCTTGATACGCAGTATTTT.

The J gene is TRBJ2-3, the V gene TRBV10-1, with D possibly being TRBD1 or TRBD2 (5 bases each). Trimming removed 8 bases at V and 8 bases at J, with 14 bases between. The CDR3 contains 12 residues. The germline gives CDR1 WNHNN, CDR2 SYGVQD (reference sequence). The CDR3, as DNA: TGCGCCAGCGGCCCCGGGGCGGGTACGCAGTATTTT. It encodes CASGPGAGTQYF.

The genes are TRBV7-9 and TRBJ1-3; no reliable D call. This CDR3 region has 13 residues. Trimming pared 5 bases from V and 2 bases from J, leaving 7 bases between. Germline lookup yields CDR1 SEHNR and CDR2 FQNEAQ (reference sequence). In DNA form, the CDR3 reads TGTGCCAGCAGCAGGGATCCTGGAAACACCATATATTTT. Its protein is CASSRDPGNTIYF.

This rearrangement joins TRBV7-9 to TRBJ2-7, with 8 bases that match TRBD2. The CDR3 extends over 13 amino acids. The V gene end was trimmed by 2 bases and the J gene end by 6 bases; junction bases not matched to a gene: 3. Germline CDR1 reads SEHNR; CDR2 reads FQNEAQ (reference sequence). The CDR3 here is CASSLFTSGEQYF. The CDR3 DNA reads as TGTGCCAGCAGCTTATTTACTAGCGGCGAGCAGTACTTC. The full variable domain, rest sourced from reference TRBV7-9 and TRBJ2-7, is DTGVSQNPRHKITKRGQNVTFRCDPISEHNRLYWYRQTLGQGPEFLTYFQNEAQLEKSRLLSDRFSAERPKGSFSTLEIQRTEQGDSAMYLCASSLFTSGEQYFGPGTRLTVT.

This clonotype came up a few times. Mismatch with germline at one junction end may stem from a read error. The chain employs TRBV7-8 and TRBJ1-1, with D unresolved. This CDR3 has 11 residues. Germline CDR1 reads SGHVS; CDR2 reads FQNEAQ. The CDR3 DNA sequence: TGTGCCAGCAGCTTACTCGGTGAAACTAGATTT. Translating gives CASSLLGETRF.

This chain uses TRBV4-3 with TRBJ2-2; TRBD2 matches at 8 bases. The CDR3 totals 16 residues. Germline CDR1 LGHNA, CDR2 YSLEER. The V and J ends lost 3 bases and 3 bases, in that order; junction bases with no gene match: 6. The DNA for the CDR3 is TGCGCCAGCAGCCATACACTCGGGAGGGACACCGGGGAGCTGTTTTTT. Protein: CASSHTLGRDTGELFF.